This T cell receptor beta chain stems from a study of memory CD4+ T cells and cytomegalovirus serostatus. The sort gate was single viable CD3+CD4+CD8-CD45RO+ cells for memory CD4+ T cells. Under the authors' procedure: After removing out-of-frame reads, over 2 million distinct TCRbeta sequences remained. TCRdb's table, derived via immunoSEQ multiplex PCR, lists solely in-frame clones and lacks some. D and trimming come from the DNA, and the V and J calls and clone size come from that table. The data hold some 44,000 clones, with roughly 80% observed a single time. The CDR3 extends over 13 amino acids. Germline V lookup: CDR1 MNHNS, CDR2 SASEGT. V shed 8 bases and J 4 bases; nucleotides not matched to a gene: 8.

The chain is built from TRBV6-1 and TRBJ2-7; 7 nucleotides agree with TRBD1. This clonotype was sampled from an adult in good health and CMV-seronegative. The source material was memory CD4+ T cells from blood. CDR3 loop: CASCHTGEYEQYF. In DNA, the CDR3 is TGTGCCAGCTGTCATACAGGGGAATACGAGCAGTACTTC.